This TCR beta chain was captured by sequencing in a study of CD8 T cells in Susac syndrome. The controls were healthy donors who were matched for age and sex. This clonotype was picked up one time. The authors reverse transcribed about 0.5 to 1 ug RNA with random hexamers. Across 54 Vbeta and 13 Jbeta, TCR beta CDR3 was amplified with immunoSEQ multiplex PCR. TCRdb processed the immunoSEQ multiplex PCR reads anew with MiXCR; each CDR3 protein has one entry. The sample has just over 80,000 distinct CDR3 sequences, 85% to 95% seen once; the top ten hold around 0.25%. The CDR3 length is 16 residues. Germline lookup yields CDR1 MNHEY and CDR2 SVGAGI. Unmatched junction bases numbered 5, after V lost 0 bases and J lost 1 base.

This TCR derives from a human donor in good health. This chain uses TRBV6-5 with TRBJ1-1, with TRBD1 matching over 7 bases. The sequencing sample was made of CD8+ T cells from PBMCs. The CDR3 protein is CASSYSMGQPNTEAFF. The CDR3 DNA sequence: TGTGCCAGCAGTTACTCGATGGGACAGCCGAACACTGAAGCTTTCTTT.